This T cell receptor beta chain was sequenced in a study of T cells of healthy individuals. TCRdb itself ran the 5' RACE reads through MiXCR, one entry per CDR3 protein. The sample holds about 53,000 distinct CDR3 sequences, roughly 14% seen once. The sequence derives from a human donor in good health.

This chain's CDR3 is CAWSGSYEQYF. The CDR3 DNA is TGTGCCTGGAGTGGTTCTTACGAGCAGTACTTC. V gene TRBV30 combines with J gene TRBJ2-7, with D hard to call. CDR3 length: 11 residues. The V gene lost 1 base and the J gene lost 4 bases, with 5 bases spanning the gap. The germline gives CDR1 GTSNPN, CDR2 SVGIG (reference sequence).